This TCR beta chain is drawn from a study of control samples from healthy donors and cancer patients. The assay was immunoSEQ multiplex PCR, and TCRdb's table has in-frame clones only and misses some. This sample has about 120,000 clones; around 94% occur once, and the top ten carry 0.58%. Deletions cut 3 bases from V and 2 bases from J, with 8 bases between. The CDR3 runs 13 residues. Per germline, CDR1 MNHNS and CDR2 SASEGT. A few counts support this clone. The V call is TRBV6-1, the J call TRBJ2-7; a weak D match, TRBD1 (5 bases). The TCR sequence derives from a man of 80 years or more with head and neck cancer. The sample taken for sequencing was PBMCs. CDR3 in amino acids: CASSEGRAYEQYF. DNA for the CDR3: TGTGCCAGCAGTGAGGGCAGGGCCTACGAGCAGTACTTC.